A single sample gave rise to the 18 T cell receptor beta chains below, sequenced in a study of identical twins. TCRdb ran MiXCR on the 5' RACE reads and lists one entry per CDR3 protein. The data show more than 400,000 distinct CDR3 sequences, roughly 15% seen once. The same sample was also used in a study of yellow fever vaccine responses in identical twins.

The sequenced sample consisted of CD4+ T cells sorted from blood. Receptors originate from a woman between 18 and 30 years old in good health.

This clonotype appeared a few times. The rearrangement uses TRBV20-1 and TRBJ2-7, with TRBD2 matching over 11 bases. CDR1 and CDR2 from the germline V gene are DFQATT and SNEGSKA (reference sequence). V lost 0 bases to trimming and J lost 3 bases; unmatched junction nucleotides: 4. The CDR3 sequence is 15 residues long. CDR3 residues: CSARDALAGDYEQYF. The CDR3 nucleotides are TGCAGTGCTAGAGATGCACTAGCGGGGGACTACGAGCAGTACTTC.

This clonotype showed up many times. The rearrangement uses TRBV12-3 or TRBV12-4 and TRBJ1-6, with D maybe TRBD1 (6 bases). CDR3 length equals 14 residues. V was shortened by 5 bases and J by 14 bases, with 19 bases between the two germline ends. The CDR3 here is CASSKTDSPGALHF. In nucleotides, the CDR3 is TGTGCCAGCAGTAAGACGGACAGTCCCGGGGCCCTCCACTTT.

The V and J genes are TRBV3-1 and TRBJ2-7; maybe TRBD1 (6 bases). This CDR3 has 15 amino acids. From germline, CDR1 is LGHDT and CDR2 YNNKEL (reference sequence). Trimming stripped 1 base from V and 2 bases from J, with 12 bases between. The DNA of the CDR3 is TGTGCCAGCAGCCAAGTCCGAGGGGGACCCTACGAGCAGTACTTC. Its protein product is CASSQVRGGPYEQYF.

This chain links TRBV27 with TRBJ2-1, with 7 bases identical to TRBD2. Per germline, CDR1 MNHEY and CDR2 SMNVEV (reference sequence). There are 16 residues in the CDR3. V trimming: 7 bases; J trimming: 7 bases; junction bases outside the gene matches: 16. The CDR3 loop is CASTKLSSGQKNEQFF. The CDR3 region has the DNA TGTGCCAGCACCAAACTCTCTAGCGGCCAAAAAAATGAGCAGTTCTTC.

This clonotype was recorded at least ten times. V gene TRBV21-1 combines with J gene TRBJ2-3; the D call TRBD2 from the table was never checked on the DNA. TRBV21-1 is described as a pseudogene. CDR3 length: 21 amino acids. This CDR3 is CASSKMELAGGLTLRTDTQYF. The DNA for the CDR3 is TGTGCCAGCAGCAAAATGGAATTAGCGGGGGGACTAACTCTTCGCACAGATACGCAGTATTTT.

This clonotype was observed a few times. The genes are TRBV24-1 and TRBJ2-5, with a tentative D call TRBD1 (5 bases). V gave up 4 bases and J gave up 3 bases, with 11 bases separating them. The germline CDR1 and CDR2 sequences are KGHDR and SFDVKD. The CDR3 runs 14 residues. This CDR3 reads CATSDITGEETQYF. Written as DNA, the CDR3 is TGTGCCACCAGTGACATTACAGGAGAAGAGACCCAGTACTTC.

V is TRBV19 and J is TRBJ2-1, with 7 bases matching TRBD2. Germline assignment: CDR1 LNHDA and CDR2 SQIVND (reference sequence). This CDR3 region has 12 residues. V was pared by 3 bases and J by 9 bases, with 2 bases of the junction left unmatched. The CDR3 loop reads CASSMGGIEQFF. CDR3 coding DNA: TGTGCCAGTAGTATGGGAGGGATTGAGCAGTTCTTC.

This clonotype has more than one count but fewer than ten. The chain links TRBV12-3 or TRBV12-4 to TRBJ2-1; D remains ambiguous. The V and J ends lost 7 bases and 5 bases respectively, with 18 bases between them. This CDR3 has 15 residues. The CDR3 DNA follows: TGTGCCAGCATCGAGACTTATGGGGTTAACAATGAGCAGTTCTTC. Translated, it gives CASIETYGVNNEQFF.

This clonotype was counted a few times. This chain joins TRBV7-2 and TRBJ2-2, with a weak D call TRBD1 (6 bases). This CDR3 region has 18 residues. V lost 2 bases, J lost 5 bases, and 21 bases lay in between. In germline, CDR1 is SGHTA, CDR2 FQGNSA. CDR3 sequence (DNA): TGTGCCAGCAGCTTACGCTGGTCTGGGGGCTTCTCAACCGGGGAGCTGTTTTTT. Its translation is CASSLRWSGGFSTGELFF.

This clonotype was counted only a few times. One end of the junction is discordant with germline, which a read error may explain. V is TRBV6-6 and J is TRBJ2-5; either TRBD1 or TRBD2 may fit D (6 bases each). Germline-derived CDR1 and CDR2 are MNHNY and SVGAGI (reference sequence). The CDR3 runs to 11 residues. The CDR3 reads CASSYVGGEDF. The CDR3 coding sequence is TGTGCCAGCAGTTACGTCGGGGGCGAAGACTTC.

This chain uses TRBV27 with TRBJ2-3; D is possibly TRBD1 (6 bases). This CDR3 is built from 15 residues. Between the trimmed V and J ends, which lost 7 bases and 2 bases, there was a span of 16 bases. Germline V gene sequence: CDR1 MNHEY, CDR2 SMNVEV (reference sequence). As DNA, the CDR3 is TGTGCCAGCACCCTGATGGGGGCTGCCACAGATACGCAGTATTTT. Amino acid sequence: CASTLMGAATDTQYF.

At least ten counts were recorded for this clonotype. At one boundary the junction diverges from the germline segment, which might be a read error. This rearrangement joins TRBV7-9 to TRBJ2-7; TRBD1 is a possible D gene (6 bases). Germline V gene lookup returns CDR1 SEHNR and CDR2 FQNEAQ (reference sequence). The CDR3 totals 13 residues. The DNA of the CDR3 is TGCGCCAGCAGCCTTGGACAGATATACGAGCAGTACTTC. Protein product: CASSLGQIYEQYF.

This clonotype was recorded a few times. CDR3 residues: CSARWGGGDNEQFF. DNA of the CDR3: TGCAGTGCAAGATGGGGGGGCGGCGACAATGAGCAGTTCTTC. This chain links TRBV20-1 with TRBJ2-1; the D gene is possibly TRBD2 (7 bases). There are 14 residues in the CDR3. Germline CDR1 reads DFQATT; CDR2 reads SNEGSKA (reference sequence). Trimming cost V 6 bases and J 5 bases, with 17 bases left between them.

CDR3 bases: TGTGCCAGCAGCTTAGACAGGGTGACGGGGGAGACCCAGTACTTC. Its translation: CASSLDRVTGETQYF. V and J are TRBV11-2 and TRBJ2-5; D possibly uses TRBD1 or TRBD2 (5 bases each). The CDR3 is 15 amino acids. The germline V gene has CDR1 SGHAT and CDR2 FQNNGV. V was clipped by 0 bases and J by 5 bases, with 13 bases between them.

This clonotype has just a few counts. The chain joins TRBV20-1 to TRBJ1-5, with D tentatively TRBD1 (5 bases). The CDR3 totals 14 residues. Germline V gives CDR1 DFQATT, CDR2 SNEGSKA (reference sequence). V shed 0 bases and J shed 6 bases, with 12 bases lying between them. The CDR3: CSARDGTVSQPQHF. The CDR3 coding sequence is TGCAGTGCTAGAGACGGGACGGTATCTCAGCCCCAGCATTTT.

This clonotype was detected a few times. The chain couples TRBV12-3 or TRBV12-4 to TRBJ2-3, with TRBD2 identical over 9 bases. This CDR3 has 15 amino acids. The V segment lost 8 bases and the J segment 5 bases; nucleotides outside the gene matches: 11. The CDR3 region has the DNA TGTGCCAGCTCTGCGGCTAGCGGGGCGCTAGATACGCAGTATTTT. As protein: CASSAASGALDTQYF.

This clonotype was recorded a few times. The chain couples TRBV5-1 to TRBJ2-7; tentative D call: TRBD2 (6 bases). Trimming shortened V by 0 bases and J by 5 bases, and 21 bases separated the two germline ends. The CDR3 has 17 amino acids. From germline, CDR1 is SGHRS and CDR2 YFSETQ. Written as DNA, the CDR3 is TGCGCCAGCAGCTTGGGATTCGAAGGCGGGGTCAAGAACGAGCAGTACTTC. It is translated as CASSLGFEGGVKNEQYF.

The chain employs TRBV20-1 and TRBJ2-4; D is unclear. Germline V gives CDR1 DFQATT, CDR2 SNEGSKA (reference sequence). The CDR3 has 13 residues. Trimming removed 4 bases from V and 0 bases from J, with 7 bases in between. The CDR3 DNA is TGCAGTGCTAAGGATCTAGCCAAAAACATTCAGTACTTC. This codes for CSAKDLAKNIQYF.